This is a list of T cell receptor beta chains from one sample in a study of blood T cell repertoires in COVID-19. The assay was immunoSEQ multiplex PCR, and TCRdb's table has in-frame clones only and misses some. The sample has around 170,000 clones; over 80% are singletons. Sample: peripheral blood. All receptors come from a woman between 40 and 55 years old with acute or convalescent COVID-19. Each CDR3 is given with its conserved first and last residue. The D gene is left open where the match is weak. Clone sizes are given selectively: once, few, many, or a class where the clone is expanded.

V gene	clone size	J gene	D gene	CDR3 protein	CDR3 DNA
TRBV4-1	once	TRBJ1-6	NA	CASSQYRAWSSYNSPLHF	TGCGCCAGCAGCCAATACAGGGCCTGGAGCTCCTATAATTCACCCCTCCACTTT
TRBV4-1	NA	TRBJ1-5	NA	CASSHRQTNQPQHF	TGCGCCAGCAGCCACCGACAGACTAATCAGCCCCAGCATTTT
TRBV11-1	NA	TRBJ2-1	TRBD2	CASSLPGSGSSGEQFF	TGTGCCAGCAGCTTGCCAGGGAGCGGGAGTTCGGGTGAGCAGTTCTTC
TRBV6-5	NA	TRBJ1-5	NA	CASRVSVVSNQPQHF	TGTGCCAGCAGGGTGTCAGTGGTTAGCAATCAGCCCCAGCATTTT
TRBV24-1	NA	TRBJ1-2	NA	CATSDLGISYGYTF	TGTGCCACCAGTGATTTGGGTATCAGCTATGGCTACACCTTC
TRBV7-3	NA	TRBJ1-1	TRBD1	CASSYDRANTEAFF	TGTGCCAGCAGCTACGACAGGGCGAACACTGAAGCTTTCTTT
TRBV2	NA	TRBJ1-4	NA	CASRLQVSNEKLFF	TGTGCCAGCAGATTACAGGTTTCGAATGAAAAACTGTTTTTT
TRBV7-3	NA	TRBJ2-3	TRBD2	CASSTGTSGVTDTQYF	TGTGCCAGCTCCACGGGCACTAGCGGGGTTACAGATACGCAGTATTTT
TRBV5-6	few	TRBJ1-2	TRBD1	CASSSLTGGHYGYTF	TGTGCCAGCAGCTCCCTGACAGGGGGACATTATGGCTACACCTTC
TRBV3-1/TRBV3-2	NA	TRBJ2-2	NA	CASSQDGLVGELFF	TGTGCCAGCAGCCAAGATGGACTTGTCGGGGAGCTGTTTTTT
TRBV2	NA	TRBJ1-2	TRBD1	CASSRPPGQENYGYTF	TGTGCCAGCAGTAGGCCCCCGGGACAGGAGAACTATGGCTACACCTTC
TRBV6-5	NA	TRBJ1-1	NA	CATSLQGSGNTEAFF	TGTGCCACCTCACTTCAGGGTAGCGGGAACACTGAAGCTTTCTTT
TRBV7-9	NA	TRBJ1-1	NA	CASSSPSRRPEAFF	TGTGCCAGCAGCTCCCCGTCCCGGAGGCCTGAAGCTTTCTTT
TRBV30	NA	TRBJ1-2	NA	CAWRKNSNGYTF	TGTGCCTGGAGAAAGAACTCTAATGGCTACACCTTC
TRBV2	NA	TRBJ2-6	TRBD1	CASTDGAGGYAGANVLTF	TGTGCCAGCACCGATGGGGCAGGGGGATATGCTGGGGCCAACGTCCTGACTTTC
TRBV6-1	NA	TRBJ1-2	NA	CASSDYTGPNYGYTF	TGTGCCAGCAGTGATTACACAGGACCTAACTATGGCTACACCTTC
TRBV28	few	TRBJ2-3	TRBD2	CASSFGTSGRDTQYF	TGTGCCAGCAGTTTTGGGACTAGCGGGAGGGATACGCAGTATTTT
TRBV29-1	NA	TRBJ1-2	TRBD1	CSVGLQTGGGYTF	TGCAGCGTTGGTCTCCAAACAGGGGGTGGCTACACCTTC
TRBV6-6	NA	TRBJ1-6	NA	CASSYNPAGNYSPLHF	TGTGCCAGCAGTTATAACCCCGCCGGGAATTACTCACCCCTCCACTTT
TRBV18	NA	TRBJ1-3	TRBD1	CASSPTGVGNTIYF	TGTGCCAGCTCTCCTACAGGGGTTGGAAACACCATATATTTT
TRBV27	NA	TRBJ1-2	TRBD1	CASSFWDRGGGYTF	TGTGCCAGCAGTTTTTGGGACAGGGGGGGAGGCTACACCTTC
TRBV5-1	NA	TRBJ1-1	NA	CASSPVTANTEAFF	TGCGCCAGCAGCCCGGTGACAGCGAACACTGAAGCTTTCTTT
TRBV7-9	NA	TRBJ1-5	NA	CASSLGDQPQHF	TGTGCCAGCAGCCTCGGAGATCAGCCCCAGCATTTT
TRBV4-1	NA	TRBJ1-4	TRBD1	CASSQSTGVAEKLFF	TGCGCCAGCAGCCAGTCAACAGGGGTGGCGGAAAAACTGTTTTTT
TRBV12-3/TRBV12-4	NA	TRBJ1-2	NA	CASSLPGQYGYTF	TGTGCCAGCAGTTTACCAGGGCAATATGGCTACACCTTC
TRBV7-2	once	TRBJ1-3	NA	CASSLLRGESGNTIYF	TGTGCCAGCAGCTTACTCAGGGGTGAATCTGGAAACACCATATATTTT
TRBV5-1	NA	TRBJ1-6	NA	CASSLKLDSPLHF	TGCGCCAGCAGCTTGAAACTAGACTCGCCCCTCCACTTT
TRBV13	NA	TRBJ2-7	NA	CASSSLDRRRGSYEQYF	TGTGCCAGCAGTTCCCTCGACAGGCGGCGTGGGTCCTACGAGCAGTACTTC
TRBV4-1	NA	TRBJ1-5	NA	CASSQVDTYQPQHF	TGCGCCAGCAGCCAAGTGGACACTTATCAGCCCCAGCATTTT
TRBV29-1	NA	TRBJ2-1	NA	CSAPLREVSYNEQFF	TGCAGCGCCCCGCTACGGGAAGTCTCCTACAATGAGCAGTTCTTC
TRBV23-1	NA	TRBJ2-2	NA	CASSQAEGPPVNTGELFF	TGCGCCAGCAGTCAAGCGGAGGGGCCCCCGGTGAACACCGGGGAGCTGTTTTTT
TRBV6-5	NA	TRBJ2-5	TRBD1	CASSMQGAEETQYF	TGTGCCAGCAGTATGCAGGGGGCGGAAGAGACCCAGTACTTC
TRBV7-2	few	TRBJ1-1	NA	CASSLEARRGTEAFF	TGTGCCAGCAGCTTAGAAGCCCGTCGAGGCACTGAAGCTTTCTTT
TRBV5-1	NA	TRBJ2-5	NA	CASSPGQNQETQYF	TGCGCCAGCAGCCCTGGACAGAACCAAGAGACCCAGTACTTC
TRBV6-5	NA	TRBJ1-6	TRBD1	CASSRERGLYSPLHF	TGTGCCAGCAGCCGGGAAAGGGGGCTCTATTCACCCCTCCACTTT
TRBV10-3	NA	TRBJ2-3	TRBD2	CAISGTNTDTQYF	TGTGCCATCAGCGGGACTAACACAGATACGCAGTATTTT
TRBV28	NA	TRBJ1-2	TRBD1	CASSPDRGGYTF	TGTGCCAGCAGTCCCGACAGGGGTGGCTACACCTTC
TRBV18	NA	TRBJ2-7	NA	CASSPQDGGEQYF	TGTGCCAGCTCACCACAAGACGGCGGGGAGCAGTACTTC
TRBV10-3	NA	TRBJ1-6	TRBD1	CAIRPGTVNSGSNSPLHF	TGTGCCATCAGACCCGGGACAGTAAACTCTGGCTCTAATTCACCCCTCCACTTT
TRBV27	NA	TRBJ2-1	NA	CASSSPTWAPDEQFF	TGTGCCAGCAGTTCCCCCACATGGGCCCCGGATGAGCAGTTCTTC
TRBV18	NA	TRBJ1-4	TRBD1	CASSPVPGQGWEEKLFF	TGTGCCAGCTCACCAGTCCCGGGACAGGGTTGGGAAGAAAAACTGTTTTTT
TRBV27	NA	TRBJ2-7	TRBD1	CASSFSGQYHEQYF	TGTGCCAGCAGTTTTTCGGGACAGTACCACGAGCAGTACTTC
TRBV10-3	NA	TRBJ1-4	NA	CAISKDGGRNEKLFF	TGTGCCATCAGCAAAGACGGGGGGCGGAATGAAAAACTGTTTTTT
TRBV4-2	NA	TRBJ2-5	NA	CASSQGTGVEETQYF	TGTGCCAGCAGCCAAGGGACGGGGGTGGAGGAGACCCAGTACTTC
TRBV4-1	few	TRBJ1-6	NA	CASSQDAGNSPLHF	TGCGCCAGCAGCCAAGATGCTGGCAATTCACCCCTCCACTTT
TRBV28	NA	TRBJ1-3	TRBD1	CASRADRGDSGNTIYF	TGTGCCAGCAGGGCGGACAGGGGGGACTCTGGAAACACCATATATTTT
TRBV6-5	few	TRBJ2-1	TRBD1	CASSYLDRDPYNEQFF	TGTGCCAGCAGTTACCTGGACAGGGATCCTTACAATGAGCAGTTCTTC
TRBV18	NA	TRBJ1-5	TRBD1	CASSPGTGYQPQHF	TGTGCCAGCTCACCCGGGACAGGGTATCAGCCCCAGCATTTT
TRBV19	NA	TRBJ2-2	NA	CASTSAGYTGELFF	TGTGCCAGTACAAGTGCGGGGTACACCGGGGAGCTGTTTTTT
TRBV2	NA	TRBJ2-2	TRBD2	CASTGTSGGSGELFF	TGTGCCAGCACCGGAACTAGCGGGGGGTCTGGGGAGCTGTTTTTT
TRBV27	NA	TRBJ2-5	NA	CASSFFRGQQETQYF	TGTGCCAGCAGTTTTTTCCGCGGACAGCAAGAGACCCAGTACTTC
TRBV2	NA	TRBJ1-1	TRBD1	CASRWESKKGDRGAFF	TGTGCCAGCAGGTGGGAGTCGAAAAAGGGTGACAGGGGCGCTTTCTTT
TRBV6-5	NA	TRBJ2-7	TRBD2	CASSTTSGSIYEQYF	TGTGCCAGCAGTACTACTAGCGGGAGCATCTACGAGCAGTACTTC
TRBV6-5	NA	TRBJ1-2	NA	CASKISGADGYTF	TGTGCCAGCAAAATTTCAGGGGCTGATGGCTACACCTTC